A single sample is the source of the 32 T cell receptor beta chains below, sequenced in a study of blood T cell repertoires in COVID-19. Clones were read by immunoSEQ multiplex PCR, and TCRdb kept only the in-frame ones, dropping some. The profile covers roughly 76,000 clones, with approximately 80% appearing a single time and 15% taken by the ten largest. The sample comprised peripheral blood. All receptors come from a human donor in a cohort sampled during active COVID-19.

This clone was detected only once. The V call is TRBV19, the J call TRBJ2-5; D is perhaps TRBD1 (6 bases). The CDR3 consists of 14 residues. Germline assignment: CDR1 LNHDA and CDR2 SQIVND (reference sequence). Trimming shortened V by 5 bases and J by 1 base, and 11 bases separated the two germline ends. CDR3 protein: CASSLGQSQETQYF. Written as DNA, the CDR3 is TGTGCCAGTAGTTTAGGACAGTCCCAAGAGACCCAGTACTTC.

The V gene is TRBV4-2, the J gene TRBJ2-7; TRBD1 matches at 7 bases. The CDR3 consists of 15 residues. Trimming took 1 base from V and 4 from J; bases not matched to a gene: 7. Germline V gene lookup returns CDR1 LGHNA and CDR2 YNFKEQ. In nucleotides, the CDR3 is TGTGCCAGCAGCCAAGCAGGGGGAACCGAATACGAGCAGTACTTC. Protein sequence: CASSQAGGTEYEQYF.

This clone was seen a single time. The chain joins TRBV20-1 to TRBJ2-7; 14 bases line up with TRBD2. The CDR3 extends over 18 amino acids. From germline, CDR1 is DFQATT and CDR2 SNEGSKA (reference sequence). J was trimmed by 2 bases and V by 3 bases; bases with no gene match: 12. CDR3 protein: CSASRAGLAGGGAYEQYF. CDR3 sequence (DNA): TGCAGTGCTAGTAGGGCCGGACTAGCGGGAGGTGGGGCCTACGAGCAGTACTTC.

This clone was observed a handful of times. The chain is built from TRBV9 and TRBJ1-2; D not certain. The CDR3 runs to 14 residues. Deletions cut 0 bases from V and 8 bases from J, with 14 bases between. The germline V gene has CDR1 SGDLS and CDR2 YYNGEE. CDR3: CASSVGGFLGGYTF. The DNA for the CDR3 is TGTGCCAGCAGCGTAGGAGGGTTCTTGGGGGGCTACACCTTC.

The genes are TRBV2 and TRBJ2-2, with 10 bases matching TRBD1. This CDR3 is 15 amino acids long. Germline values: CDR1 SNHLY, CDR2 FYNNEI. Germline trimming cut 6 bases from V and 3 bases from J; bases unmatched to any gene: 4. The chain's CDR3 is CASSDGTGDTGELFF. For the CDR3, the DNA is TGTGCCAGCAGCGACGGGACAGGGGACACCGGGGAGCTGTTTTTT.

CDR3 sequence (DNA): TGCGCCAGCAGCCAACAGGGGGGAATTGCAACTAATGAAAAACTGTTTTTT. Translated, it gives CASSQQGGIATNEKLFF. The chain couples TRBV4-1 to TRBJ1-4; 7 positions agree with TRBD1. The CDR3 spans 17 residues. CDR1 is MGHRA, CDR2 YSYEKL, per germline. Trimming at V came to 2 bases and at J to 0 bases, leaving 6 bases not matched to a gene.

This CDR3 reads CASSVSAGLAGVRDEQYF. CDR3 coding DNA: TGCGCCAGCAGCGTCAGTGCGGGACTAGCGGGAGTCCGGGACGAGCAGTACTTC. This chain connects TRBV5-1 to TRBJ2-7, with 14 bases aligning to TRBD2. CDR1 is SGHRS, CDR2 YFSETQ, per germline. The CDR3 runs 18 residues. V was pared by 4 bases and J by 5 bases, with 14 bases of the junction left unmatched.

The chain couples TRBV25-1 to TRBJ2-6; perhaps TRBD2 as D (5 bases). The CDR3 is made up of 17 amino acids. The germline V and J ends were trimmed by 5 bases and 1 base, with 15 bases remaining between them. The germline V gene encodes CDR1 MGHDK and CDR2 SYGVNS. CDR3 DNA: TGTGCCAGCAGTCGCACCCGGCCGGGATCTGGGGCCAACGTCCTGACTTTC. This encodes CASSRTRPGSGANVLTF.

This chain connects TRBV7-6 to TRBJ2-7, with 10 positions matching TRBD2. With V trimmed by 1 base and J by 7 bases, 10 bases remained unmatched. Germline CDR1 and CDR2: SGHVS and FNYEAQ. This CDR3 comprises 16 residues. In DNA form, the CDR3 reads TGTGCCAGCAGCTTAGTCAGGCTAGCGGGAGCCGGTGAGCAGTACTTC. This gives the protein CASSLVRLAGAGEQYF.

The J gene is TRBJ1-5, the V gene TRBV5-1; tentative D call: TRBD1 (6 bases). This CDR3 spans 15 amino acids. The V and J ends lost 0 bases and 3 bases respectively, with 10 bases between them. Germline CDR1 SGHRS, CDR2 YFSETQ. CDR3 nucleotide sequence: TGCGCCAGCAGCTTGGACCTGGGGGCCAATCAGCCCCAGCATTTT. It codes for CASSLDLGANQPQHF.

The chain is built from TRBV3-1 (or the pseudogene TRBV3-2) and TRBJ1-6; 8 nucleotides align to TRBD1. Trimming at V came to 3 bases and at J to 7 bases, leaving 5 bases not matched to a gene. This CDR3 has 15 residues. Germline V gene sequence: CDR1 LGHDT, CDR2 YNNKEL (reference sequence). Here the CDR3 DNA reads TGTGCCAGCAGCCACTTGGACAGGGACAATTCACCCCTCCACTTT. This gives the protein CASSHLDRDNSPLHF.

The chain joins TRBV6-2 or TRBV6-3 to TRBJ2-2; 10 bases are a match to TRBD2. The CDR3 loop spans 17 amino acids. CDR1 is MNHEY and CDR2 is SVGEGT in the germline V gene. Germline trimming cut 6 bases from V and 5 bases from J; bases unmatched to any gene: 12. The CDR3 bases are TGTGCCAGCAGCCTTTTGAGTCTAGCGGGAGCGACCGGGGAGCTGTTTTTT. It specifies CASSLLSLAGATGELFF.

The chain is built from TRBV27 and TRBJ2-1, with TRBD1 matching over 7 bases. V gave up 8 bases and J gave up 6 bases; unmatched junction bases: 16. Per germline, CDR1 MNHEY and CDR2 SMNVEV (reference sequence). The CDR3 extends over 16 amino acids. CDR3 region: CASQLRGLMTPNEQFF. The CDR3 DNA follows: TGTGCCAGCCAACTTAGGGGGCTAATGACTCCCAATGAGCAGTTCTTC.

The CDR3 is CASSRTSDSYEQYF. The CDR3 bases are TGTGCCAGCAGTCGGACTAGCGATTCCTACGAGCAGTACTTC. The chain carries TRBV6-5 and TRBJ2-7; 9 positions agree with TRBD2. Germline CDR1 reads MNHEY; CDR2 reads SVGAGI. With V trimmed by 5 bases and J by 1 base, 3 bases remained unmatched. The CDR3 extends over 14 amino acids.

This chain uses TRBV6-5 with TRBJ1-3; D is undetermined. CDR1 MNHEY and CDR2 SVGAGI come from the germline V gene. The V end lost 5 bases, the J end lost 3 bases, and 8 bases lay between the germline ends. This CDR3 has 13 residues. CDR3 protein: CASSMTSGNTIYF. CDR3 sequence (DNA): TGTGCCAGCAGTATGACAAGTGGAAACACCATATATTTT.

V and J are TRBV18 and TRBJ1-1, with 10 bases lining up with TRBD1. CDR3 size: 14 residues. Trimming at V came to 2 bases and at J to 5 bases, leaving 2 bases not matched to a gene. CDR1 is KGHSH, CDR2 LQKENI, per germline. The CDR3 spells CASSPGTGETEAFF. In DNA form, the CDR3 reads TGTGCCAGCTCACCAGGGACAGGGGAGACTGAAGCTTTCTTT.

This chain uses TRBV5-5 with TRBJ1-2; tentatively, D is TRBD1 (5 bases). The length of the CDR3 is 14 residues. Germline V gene lookup returns CDR1 SGHKS and CDR2 YYEKEE (reference sequence). Trimming took off 6 bases at V and 4 bases at J, with 16 bases between the two ends. The CDR3 DNA is TGTGCCAGCAACCCCACGTCGACAGCCTATGGCTACACCTTC. It encodes CASNPTSTAYGYTF.

In its sample, this clone was seen a few times. The genes are TRBV18 and TRBJ1-3, with 9 positions matching TRBD1. The germline V gene has CDR1 KGHSH and CDR2 LQKENI. This CDR3 is 13 amino acids long. With 3 bases clipped from V and 7 bases from J, the junction kept 1 base outside the gene matches. As DNA, the CDR3 is TGTGCCAGCTCACCCGGACAGGGGAACACCATATATTTT. Its translation: CASSPGQGNTIYF.

The chain employs TRBV29-1 and TRBJ2-5; 7 bases map to TRBD2. Trimming took 7 bases from V and 9 from J; bases not matched to a gene: 14. This CDR3 is built from 13 residues. CDR1 is SQVTM and CDR2 is ANQGSEA in the germline V gene. For the CDR3, the DNA is TGCAGCGGGACCTCGGGGGGTCTTGCGGCCCAGTACTTC. Its protein is CSGTSGGLAAQYF.

This clone was detected a few times. This chain connects TRBV7-2 to TRBJ1-1, with TRBD1 matching over 7 bases. Trimming cost V 5 bases and J 3 bases; bases outside gene matches: 9. The CDR3 is made up of 15 amino acids. CDR1 and CDR2 from the germline V gene are SGHTA and FQGNSA. The CDR3 nucleotides are TGTGCCAGCAGCCCAGCAGGGGGTCGTCACACTGAAGCTTTCTTT. It specifies CASSPAGGRHTEAFF.

This clone has more than one count but fewer than ten. The chain recombines TRBV7-6 with TRBJ2-7; 10 bases agree with TRBD1. V was pared by 4 bases and J by 3 bases, with 9 bases of the junction left unmatched. This CDR3 is 16 amino acids long. Germline lookup yields CDR1 SGHVS and CDR2 FNYEAQ. This CDR3 reads CASSSGTGVRGYEQYF. The DNA for the CDR3 is TGTGCCAGCAGCTCCGGGACAGGGGTGAGAGGCTACGAGCAGTACTTC. Full variable domain (missing parts from reference TRBV7-6 and TRBJ2-7): GAGVSQSPRYKVTKRGQDVALRCDPISGHVSLYWYRQALGQGPEFLTYFNYEAQQDKSGLPNDRFSAERPEGSISTLTIQRTEQRDSAMYRCASSSGTGVRGYEQYFGPGTRLTVT.

The V gene is TRBV6-6, the J gene TRBJ2-1; the D gene is possibly TRBD2 (6 bases). Between the trimmed V and J ends, which lost 6 bases and 3 bases, there was a span of 9 bases. Germline assignment: CDR1 MNHNY and CDR2 SVGAGI (reference sequence). The CDR3 is made up of 13 amino acids. In DNA, the CDR3 is TGTGCCAGCAGACGGGAGTTCTACAATGAGCAGTTCTTC. Residues: CASRREFYNEQFF.

The chain recombines TRBV11-2 with TRBJ2-7; 9 positions match TRBD1. V was clipped by 1 base and J by 2 bases; unmatched bases: 6. Germline V gene data show CDR1 as SGHAT and CDR2 as FQNNGV. This CDR3 contains 16 residues. CDR3 protein: CASSLVWDREPYEQYF. For the CDR3, the DNA is TGTGCCAGCAGCTTAGTTTGGGACAGGGAACCCTACGAGCAGTACTTC.

The chain employs TRBV28 and TRBJ2-3; 7 bases are shared with TRBD2. The CDR3 length is 16 residues. Germline V gene sequence: CDR1 MDHEN, CDR2 SYDVKM. J gave up 6 bases and V 5 bases, and 14 bases lay outside the gene matches. Written as DNA, the CDR3 is TGTGCCAGCAGTACACGAGCGGGACCCGTCATGGATACGCAGTATTTT. Translation gives CASSTRAGPVMDTQYF.

The chain uses TRBV5-4 and TRBJ2-1; 8 bases match TRBD2. CDR1 SGHNT and CDR2 YYREEE come from the germline V gene (reference sequence). With 3 bases clipped from V and 0 bases from J, the junction kept 2 bases outside the gene matches. The CDR3 sequence is 15 residues long. This CDR3 is CASSYSGGSYNEQFF. The CDR3 DNA reads TGTGCCAGCAGCTACAGCGGGGGCTCCTACAATGAGCAGTTCTTC. Full variable domain (remainder filled in from reference TRBV5-4 and TRBJ2-1): ETGVTQSPTHLIKTRGQQVTLRCSSQSGHNTVSWYQQALGQGPQFIFQYYREEENGRGNFPPRFSGLQFPNYSSELNVNALELDDSALYLCASSYSGGSYNEQFFGPGTRLTVL.

This chain links TRBV5-4 with TRBJ2-4; D gene uncertain. Per germline, CDR1 SGHNT and CDR2 YYREEE (reference sequence). The CDR3 is made up of 14 amino acids. V dropped 4 bases and J dropped 8 bases, with 16 bases sitting between them. The CDR3 reads CASSHSPSSDIQYF. CDR3 nucleotide sequence: TGTGCCAGCAGCCATAGCCCCTCCAGTGACATTCAGTACTTC.

The rearrangement links TRBV24-1 to TRBJ2-1; 9 nucleotides agree with TRBD2. The CDR3 is made up of 16 amino acids. The J segment lost 7 bases and the V segment lost 3 bases, leaving 9 bases of the junction unmatched. Germline V lookup: CDR1 KGHDR, CDR2 SFDVKD. The CDR3 region has the DNA TGTGCCACCAGTGATGCAGCGGGAGGCCCTATGAATGAGCAGTTCTTC. It codes for CATSDAAGGPMNEQFF.

The chain carries TRBV5-5 and TRBJ1-4; 10 bases agree with TRBD1. Germline CDR1 SGHKS, CDR2 YYEKEE (reference sequence). The CDR3 has 15 amino acids. The junction had 3 bases not matched to a gene; V was cut back by 2 bases and J by 5 bases. The CDR3 sequence: CASSLGTGVNEKLFF. Here the CDR3 DNA reads TGTGCCAGCAGCTTAGGGACAGGGGTGAATGAAAAACTGTTTTTT.

The V and J genes are TRBV6-1 and TRBJ2-6; D is possibly TRBD1 (5 bases). This CDR3 comprises 15 residues. V was pared by 2 bases and J by 4 bases, with 9 bases between. Germline V lookup: CDR1 MNHNS, CDR2 SASEGT. Here the CDR3 DNA reads TGTGCCAGCAGTGAACAGGGCACCGGGGCCAACGTCCTGACTTTC. Encoded protein: CASSEQGTGANVLTF.

This clone was seen a handful of times. V usage is TRBV30 and J usage is TRBJ1-1; D is uncertain. Per germline, CDR1 GTSNPN and CDR2 SVGIG (reference sequence). V was pared by 2 bases and J by 5 bases, with 15 bases between. This CDR3 has 14 amino acids. CDR3 loop: CAWSLGTRGTEAFF. CDR3 bases: TGTGCCTGGAGTCTAGGAACCAGAGGGACTGAAGCTTTCTTT.

This rearrangement joins TRBV28 to TRBJ2-1, with 11 bases that match TRBD2. The germline gives CDR1 MDHEN, CDR2 SYDVKM. This CDR3 contains 14 residues. Germline trimming cut 7 bases from V and 9 bases from J; bases unmatched to any gene: 8. The CDR3: CASITSGSLGEQFF. CDR3 bases: TGTGCCAGCATCACTAGCGGGAGTTTAGGTGAGCAGTTCTTC.

The CDR3 DNA reads TGTGCCAGCAGCCAGGGGCAGGCTTGGAACGAGCAGTACTTC. Translation: CASSQGQAWNEQYF. This sequence joins TRBV6-6 and TRBJ2-7; a weak D match, TRBD1 (6 bases). Per germline, CDR1 MNHNY and CDR2 SVGAGI (reference sequence). V lost 6 bases, J lost 5 bases, and 17 bases lay in between. This CDR3 spans 14 amino acids.